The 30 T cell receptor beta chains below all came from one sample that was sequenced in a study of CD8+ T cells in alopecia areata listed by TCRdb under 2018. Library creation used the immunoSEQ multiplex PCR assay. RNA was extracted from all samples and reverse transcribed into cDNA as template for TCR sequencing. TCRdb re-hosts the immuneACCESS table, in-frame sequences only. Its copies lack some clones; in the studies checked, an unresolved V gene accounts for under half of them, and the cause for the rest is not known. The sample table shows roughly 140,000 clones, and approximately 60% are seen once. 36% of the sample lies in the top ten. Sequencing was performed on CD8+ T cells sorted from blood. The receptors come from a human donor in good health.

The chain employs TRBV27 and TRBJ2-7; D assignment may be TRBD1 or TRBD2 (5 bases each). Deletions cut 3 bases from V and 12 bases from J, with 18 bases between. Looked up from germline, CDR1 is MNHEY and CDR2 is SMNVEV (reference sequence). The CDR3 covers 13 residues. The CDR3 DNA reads TGTGCCAGCAGTTTTCCCCTGCGAGGGGCCCTGTACTTC. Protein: CASSFPLRGALYF.

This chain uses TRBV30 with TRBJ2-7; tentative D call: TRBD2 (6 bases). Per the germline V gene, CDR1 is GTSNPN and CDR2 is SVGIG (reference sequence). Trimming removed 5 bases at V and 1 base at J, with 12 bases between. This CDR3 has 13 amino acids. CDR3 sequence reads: CAWASALSYEQYF. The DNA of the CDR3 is TGTGCCTGGGCTAGCGCACTTTCCTACGAGCAGTACTTC.

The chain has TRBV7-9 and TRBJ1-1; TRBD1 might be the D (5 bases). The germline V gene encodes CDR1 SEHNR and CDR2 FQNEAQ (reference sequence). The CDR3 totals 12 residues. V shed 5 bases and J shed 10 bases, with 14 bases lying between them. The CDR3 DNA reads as TGTGCCAGCAGCCTAGACGGGAGGGGAGCTTTCTTT. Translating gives CASSLDGRGAFF.

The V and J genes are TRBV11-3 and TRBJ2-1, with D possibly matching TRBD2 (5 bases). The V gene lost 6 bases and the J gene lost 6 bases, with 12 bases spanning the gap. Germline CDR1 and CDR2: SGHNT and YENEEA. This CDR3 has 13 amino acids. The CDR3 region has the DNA TGTGCCAGCAGTTGGACTTTCTTCAATGAGCAGTTCTTC. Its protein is CASSWTFFNEQFF.

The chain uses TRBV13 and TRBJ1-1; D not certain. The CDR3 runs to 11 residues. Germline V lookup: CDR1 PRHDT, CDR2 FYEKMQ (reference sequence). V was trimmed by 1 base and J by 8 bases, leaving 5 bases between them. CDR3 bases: TGTGCCAGCAGCTTAGAGCTCGAAGCTTTCTTT. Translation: CASSLELEAFF. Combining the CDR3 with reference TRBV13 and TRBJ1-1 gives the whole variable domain AAGVIQSPRHLIKEKRETATLKCYPIPRHDTVYWYQQGPGQDPQFLISFYEKMQSDKGSIPDRFSAQQFSDYHSELNMSSLELGDSALYFCASSLELEAFFGQGTRLTVV.

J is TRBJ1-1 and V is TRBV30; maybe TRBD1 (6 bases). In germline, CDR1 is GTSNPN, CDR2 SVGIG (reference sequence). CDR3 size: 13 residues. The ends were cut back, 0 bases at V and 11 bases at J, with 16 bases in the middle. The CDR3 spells CAWSVRGTREAFF. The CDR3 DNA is TGTGCCTGGAGTGTACGGGGGACAAGGGAGGCTTTCTTT.

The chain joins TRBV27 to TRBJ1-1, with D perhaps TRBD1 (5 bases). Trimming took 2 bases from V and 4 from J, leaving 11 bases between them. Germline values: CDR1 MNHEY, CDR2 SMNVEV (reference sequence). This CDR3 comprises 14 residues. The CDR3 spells CASSLKVGGTEAFF. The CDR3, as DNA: TGTGCCAGCAGTTTAAAGGTGGGGGGCACTGAAGCTTTCTTT.

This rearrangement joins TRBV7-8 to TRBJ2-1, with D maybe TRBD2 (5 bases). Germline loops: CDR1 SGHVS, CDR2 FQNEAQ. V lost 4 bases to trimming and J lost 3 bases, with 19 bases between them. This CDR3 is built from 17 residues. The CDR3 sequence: CASSSLQRLMDYNEQFF. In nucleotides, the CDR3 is TGTGCCAGCAGCTCACTACAGCGGTTAATGGACTACAATGAGCAGTTCTTC.

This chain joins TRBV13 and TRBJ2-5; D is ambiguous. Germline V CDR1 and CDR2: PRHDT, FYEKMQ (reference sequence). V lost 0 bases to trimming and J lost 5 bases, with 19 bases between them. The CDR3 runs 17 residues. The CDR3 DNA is TGTGCCAGCAGCTTAGGTATCCCAGTCCCCTTCTGGGAGACCCAGTACTTC. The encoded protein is CASSLGIPVPFWETQYF.

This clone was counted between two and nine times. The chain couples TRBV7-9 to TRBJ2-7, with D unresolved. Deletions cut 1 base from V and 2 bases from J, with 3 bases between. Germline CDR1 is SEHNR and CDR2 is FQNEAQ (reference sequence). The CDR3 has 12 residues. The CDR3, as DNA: TGTGCCAGCAGCTTAGGGGCCTACGAGCAGTACTTC. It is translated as CASSLGAYEQYF.

Written as DNA, the CDR3 is TGTGCCAGTAGTGCATTTAGCGGGACCCTCAATGAGCAGTTCTTC. This codes for CASSAFSGTLNEQFF. The chain employs TRBV19 and TRBJ2-1, with 8 bases lining up with TRBD2. The CDR3 is 15 amino acids. Trimming cost V 5 bases and J 6 bases; bases outside gene matches: 9. The germline gives CDR1 LNHDA, CDR2 SQIVND (reference sequence).

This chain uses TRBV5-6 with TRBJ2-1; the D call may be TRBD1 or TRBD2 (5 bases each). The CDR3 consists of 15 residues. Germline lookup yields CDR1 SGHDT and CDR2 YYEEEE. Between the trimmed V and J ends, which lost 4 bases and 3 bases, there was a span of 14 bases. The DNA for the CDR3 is TGTGCCAGCAGCGGGGGTCAGGTCGGCTACAATGAGCAGTTCTTC. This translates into CASSGGQVGYNEQFF.

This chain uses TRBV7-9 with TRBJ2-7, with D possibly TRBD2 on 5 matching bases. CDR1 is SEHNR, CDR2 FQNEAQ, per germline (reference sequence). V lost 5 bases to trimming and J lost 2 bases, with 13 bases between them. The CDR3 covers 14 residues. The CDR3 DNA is TGTGCCAGCAGCGGGTTGGGAGTGGCCTACGAGCAGTACTTC. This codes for CASSGLGVAYEQYF.

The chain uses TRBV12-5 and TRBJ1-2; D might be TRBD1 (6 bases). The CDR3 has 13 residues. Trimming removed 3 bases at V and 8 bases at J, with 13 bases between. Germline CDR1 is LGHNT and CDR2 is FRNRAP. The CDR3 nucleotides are TGTGCTAGTGGTTTCCGGGGGGCGGGAGGCTACACCTTC. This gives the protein CASGFRGAGGYTF.

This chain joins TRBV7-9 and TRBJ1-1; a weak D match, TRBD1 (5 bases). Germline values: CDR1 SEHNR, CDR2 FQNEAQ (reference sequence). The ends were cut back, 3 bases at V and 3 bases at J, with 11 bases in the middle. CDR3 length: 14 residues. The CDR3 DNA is TGTGCCAGCAGCTTCACGGCGGGGGACACTGAAGCTTTCTTT. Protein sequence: CASSFTAGDTEAFF.

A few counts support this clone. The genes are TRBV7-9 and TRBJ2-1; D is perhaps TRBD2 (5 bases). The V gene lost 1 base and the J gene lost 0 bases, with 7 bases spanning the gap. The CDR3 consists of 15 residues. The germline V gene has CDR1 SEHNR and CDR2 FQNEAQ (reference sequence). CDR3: CASSLVGVSYNEQFF. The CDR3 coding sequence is TGTGCCAGCAGCTTAGTCGGGGTCTCCTACAATGAGCAGTTCTTC.

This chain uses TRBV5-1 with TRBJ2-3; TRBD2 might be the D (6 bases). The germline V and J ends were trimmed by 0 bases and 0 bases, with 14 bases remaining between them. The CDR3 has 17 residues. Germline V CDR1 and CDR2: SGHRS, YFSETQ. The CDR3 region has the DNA TGCGCCAGCAGCTTGGCTTTCGCGGGAAGGAGCACAGATACGCAGTATTTT. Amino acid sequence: CASSLAFAGRSTDTQYF.

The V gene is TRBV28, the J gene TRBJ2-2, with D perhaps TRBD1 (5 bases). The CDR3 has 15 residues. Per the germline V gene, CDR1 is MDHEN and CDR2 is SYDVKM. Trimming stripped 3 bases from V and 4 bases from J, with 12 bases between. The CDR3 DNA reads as TGTGCCAGCAGTTTGAATGCAGGGTCCACCGGGGAGCTGTTTTTT. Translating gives CASSLNAGSTGELFF.

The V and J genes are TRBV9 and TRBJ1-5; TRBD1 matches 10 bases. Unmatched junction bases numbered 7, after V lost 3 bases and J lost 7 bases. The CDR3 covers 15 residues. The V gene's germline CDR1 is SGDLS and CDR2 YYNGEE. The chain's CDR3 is CASSAGQGKNQPQHF. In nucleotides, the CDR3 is TGTGCCAGCAGCGCGGGACAGGGGAAGAACCAGCCCCAGCATTTT.

CDR3 region: CASSHAQGYNEQFF. CDR3 DNA sequence: TGTGCCAGCAGCCACGCCCAGGGGTACAATGAGCAGTTCTTC. The gene calls are TRBV14 and TRBJ2-1; D is perhaps TRBD1 (6 bases). Looked up from germline, CDR1 is SGHDN and CDR2 is FVKESK. The CDR3 runs 14 residues. With 3 bases removed from V and 4 bases from J, the gap between germline ends came to 10 bases.

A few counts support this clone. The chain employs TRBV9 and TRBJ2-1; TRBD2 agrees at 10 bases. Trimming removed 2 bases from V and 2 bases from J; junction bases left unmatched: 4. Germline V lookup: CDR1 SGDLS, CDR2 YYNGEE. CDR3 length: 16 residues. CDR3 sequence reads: CASSVSGRAPYNEQFF. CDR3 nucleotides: TGTGCCAGCAGCGTGAGCGGGAGGGCCCCCTACAATGAGCAGTTCTTC. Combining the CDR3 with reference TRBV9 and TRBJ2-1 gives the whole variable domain DSGVTQTPKHLITATGQRVTLRCSPRSGDLSVYWYQQSLDQGLQFLIQYYNGEERAKGNILERFSAQQFPDLHSELNLSSLELGDSALYFCASSVSGRAPYNEQFFGPGTRLTVL.

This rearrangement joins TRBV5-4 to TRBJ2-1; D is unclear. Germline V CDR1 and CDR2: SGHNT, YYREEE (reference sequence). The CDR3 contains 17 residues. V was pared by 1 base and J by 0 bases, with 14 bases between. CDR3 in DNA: TGTGCCAGCAGCTTGACCACCGTCTACGCCTCCTACAATGAGCAGTTCTTC. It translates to CASSLTTVYASYNEQFF.

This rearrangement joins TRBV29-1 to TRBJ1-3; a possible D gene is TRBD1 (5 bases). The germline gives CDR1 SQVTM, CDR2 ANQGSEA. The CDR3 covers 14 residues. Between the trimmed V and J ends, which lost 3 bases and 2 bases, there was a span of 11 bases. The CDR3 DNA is TGCAGCGTTGATTTTTCGGGGGCTGGAAACACCATATATTTT. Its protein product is CSVDFSGAGNTIYF.

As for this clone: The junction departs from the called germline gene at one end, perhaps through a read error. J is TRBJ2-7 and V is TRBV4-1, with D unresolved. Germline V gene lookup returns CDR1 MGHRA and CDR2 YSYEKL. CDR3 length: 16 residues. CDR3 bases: TGCGCCAGCAGCCAAGAAGCCTGGGCCCCTACGTACGAGCGGTACTTC. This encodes CASSQEAWAPTYERYF.

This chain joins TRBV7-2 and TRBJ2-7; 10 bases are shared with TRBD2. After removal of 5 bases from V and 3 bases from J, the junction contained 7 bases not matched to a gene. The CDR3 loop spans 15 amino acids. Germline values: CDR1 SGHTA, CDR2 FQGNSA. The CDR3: CASSLLAGLYYEQYF. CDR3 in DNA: TGTGCCAGCAGCCTACTAGCGGGACTGTACTACGAGCAGTACTTC.

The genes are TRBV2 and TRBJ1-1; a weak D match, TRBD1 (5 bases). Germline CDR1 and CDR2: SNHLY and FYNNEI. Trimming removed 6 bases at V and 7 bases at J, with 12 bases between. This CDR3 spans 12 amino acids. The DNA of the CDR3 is TGTGCCAGCAGGGGGGGGTACGGTGAAGCTTTCTTT. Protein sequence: CASRGGYGEAFF.

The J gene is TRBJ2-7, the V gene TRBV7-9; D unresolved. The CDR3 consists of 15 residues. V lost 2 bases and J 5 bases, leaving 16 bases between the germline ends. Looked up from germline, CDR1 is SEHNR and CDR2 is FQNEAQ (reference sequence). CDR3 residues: CASSLSGRPPNEQYF. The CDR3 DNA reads TGTGCCAGCAGCTTAAGTGGAAGGCCTCCCAACGAGCAGTACTTC.

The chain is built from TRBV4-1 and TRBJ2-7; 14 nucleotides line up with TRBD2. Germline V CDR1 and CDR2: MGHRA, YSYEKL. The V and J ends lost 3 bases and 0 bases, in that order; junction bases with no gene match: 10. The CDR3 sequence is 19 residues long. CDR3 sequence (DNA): TGCGCCAGCAGCCATCCCACCCGGACTAGCGGGAGGCGCTCCTACGAGCAGTACTTC. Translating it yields CASSHPTRTSGRRSYEQYF.

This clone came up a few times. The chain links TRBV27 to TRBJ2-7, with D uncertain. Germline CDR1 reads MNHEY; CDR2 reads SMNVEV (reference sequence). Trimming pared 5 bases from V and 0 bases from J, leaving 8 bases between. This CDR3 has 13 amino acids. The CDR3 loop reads CASSPRSSYEQYF. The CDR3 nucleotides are TGTGCCAGCAGTCCCAGGAGCTCCTACGAGCAGTACTTC.

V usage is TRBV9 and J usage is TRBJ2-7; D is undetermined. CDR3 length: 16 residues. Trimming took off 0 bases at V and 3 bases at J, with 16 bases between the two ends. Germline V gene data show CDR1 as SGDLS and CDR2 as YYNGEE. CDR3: CASSVGLESRLYEQYF. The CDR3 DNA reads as TGTGCCAGCAGCGTAGGACTCGAATCACGACTCTACGAGCAGTACTTC.